A selection of T cell receptor beta chains follows, all from one sample in a study of OX40 agonist ivuxolimab in advanced cancers. Clones were read by immunoSEQ multiplex PCR, and TCRdb kept only the in-frame ones, dropping some. This table has tens of thousands of clones, about 88% appearing once. The sample in question was CD4+ or CD8+ T cells sorted from blood, obtained in a trial of the OX40 agonist ivuxolimab. Every receptor here comes from an adult with an advanced solid tumor such as melanoma, head and neck, liver or kidney cancer. Each CDR3 is given with its conserved first and last residue. The order of the fields is J gene, V gene, D gene, clone size, CDR3 protein. A D gene is named only where the DNA matches it firmly. Clone sizes are given selectively: once, few, many, or a class where the clone is expanded.

J: TRBJ1-1; V: TRBV11-3; D: -; size: -; CDR3: CASSLAAQQGANTEAFF
J: TRBJ2-1; V: TRBV6-5; D: TRBD1; size: once; CDR3: CARPGQGYYNEQFF
J: TRBJ2-1; V: TRBV27; D: -; size: -; CDR3: CASSLVWDGSLNEQFF
J: TRBJ2-5; V: TRBV4-2; D: TRBD1; size: -; CDR3: CASSPRPGQEGETQYF
J: TRBJ2-5; V: TRBV6-5; D: -; size: -; CDR3: CASSYVPGTGETQYF
J: TRBJ1-1; V: TRBV7-1; D: TRBD1; size: -; CDR3: CASSLGTARLNTEAFF
J: TRBJ1-1; V: TRBV14; D: -; size: -; CDR3: CASSHMGGTEAFF
J: TRBJ2-7; V: TRBV10-3; D: TRBD2; size: -; CDR3: CATERENYEQYF
J: TRBJ2-1; V: TRBV30; D: -; size: -; CDR3: CAWKYRDRIYNEQFF
J: TRBJ1-2; V: TRBV11-2; D: -; size: -; CDR3: CASSLAANYGYTF
J: TRBJ1-2; V: TRBV20-1; D: -; size: -; CDR3: CSAWGEAGYTF
J: TRBJ2-7; V: TRBV5-6; D: -; size: once; CDR3: CASSLQGGEQYF
J: TRBJ1-2; V: TRBV5-6; D: TRBD1; size: -; CDR3: CASRIDRGYNGYTF
J: TRBJ1-1; V: TRBV18; D: -; size: -; CDR3: CASSLGLNTEAFF
J: TRBJ1-4; V: TRBV4-2; D: -; size: -; CDR3: CASSRERTTNEKLFF
J: TRBJ2-7; V: TRBV27; D: -; size: -; CDR3: CASAVGGVFSEQYF
J: TRBJ2-1; V: TRBV7-6; D: TRBD2; size: few; CDR3: CASSLPAGLAGSDDEQFF
J: TRBJ1-1; V: TRBV19; D: -; size: -; CDR3: CASSIDFLTGKNTEAFF
J: TRBJ2-1; V: TRBV6-5; D: TRBD2; size: once; CDR3: CASSLGTNNEQFF
J: TRBJ2-2; V: TRBV7-2; D: -; size: -; CDR3: CASSFRRGDLNTGELFF
J: TRBJ1-5; V: TRBV9; D: -; size: once; CDR3: CASSSKTGGQPQHF
J: TRBJ2-5; V: TRBV5-1; D: -; size: -; CDR3: CASSLRQGMIQETQYF
J: TRBJ2-7; V: TRBV6-4; D: TRBD1; size: -; CDR3: CASRLPGGLVLYEQYF
J: TRBJ2-5; V: TRBV2; D: -; size: -; CDR3: CASTWSSQETQYF
J: TRBJ1-1; V: TRBV7-3; D: -; size: -; CDR3: CASSPRQNTEAFF
J: TRBJ1-1; V: TRBV5-8; D: -; size: once; CDR3: CAISRGKGTEAFF
J: TRBJ2-3; V: TRBV13; D: TRBD1; size: -; CDR3: CASSPGTGGSPDTQYF
J: TRBJ1-5; V: TRBV6-4; D: TRBD1; size: -; CDR3: CANQFWTGGNQPQHF
J: TRBJ2-3; V: TRBV11-3; D: -; size: -; CDR3: CASSSNRRTDTQYF
J: -; V: TRBV7-6; D: TRBD2; size: -; CDR3: CASSLANRLAGGSYEQYF
J: TRBJ2-7; V: TRBV15; D: TRBD1; size: -; CDR3: CATSRDPGQGGNF
J: TRBJ1-1; V: TRBV30; D: -; size: few; CDR3: CAWAHQGRLAFF
J: TRBJ1-2; V: TRBV7-3; D: -; size: few; CDR3: CASSFSANYGYTF
J: TRBJ2-3; V: TRBV27; D: TRBD2; size: -; CDR3: CASSLSTLAGVTDTQYF
J: TRBJ1-1; V: TRBV11-2; D: -; size: -; CDR3: CASSLGGVEAFF
J: TRBJ1-2; V: TRBV7-9; D: -; size: -; CDR3: CASSLGGVHHYGYTF
J: TRBJ2-7; V: TRBV25-1; D: -; size: -; CDR3: CASSDYGNYEQYF
J: TRBJ2-7; V: TRBV6-5; D: TRBD2; size: -; CDR3: CASSLYPGLAGEEQYF
J: TRBJ2-1; V: TRBV5-1; D: TRBD2; size: -; CDR3: CASSLGVSGSHYNEQFF
J: TRBJ2-1; V: TRBV19; D: -; size: medium-sized; CDR3: CASSMQSSVGYNEQFF
J: TRBJ2-5; V: TRBV4-3; D: -; size: once; CDR3: CASSQDRTPQETQYF
J: TRBJ1-2; V: TRBV5-1; D: -; size: -; CDR3: CASSPPGANYGYTF
J: TRBJ2-7; V: TRBV6-5; D: -; size: -; CDR3: CASSYSDTSYEQYF
J: TRBJ1-2; V: TRBV19; D: TRBD1; size: -; CDR3: CASSIVPGGNYGYTF
J: TRBJ2-2; V: TRBV5-1; D: TRBD1; size: -; CDR3: CASSFPRGPSNTGELFF
J: TRBJ2-3; V: TRBV7-6; D: TRBD2; size: -; CDR3: CASWGGGQDTQYF
J: TRBJ1-3; V: TRBV12-5; D: -; size: -; CDR3: CASGLRGSLSSGNTIYF
J: TRBJ2-5; V: TRBV9; D: TRBD1; size: -; CDR3: CASSPHRGWETQYF
J: TRBJ2-5; V: TRBV9; D: -; size: medium-sized; CDR3: CASSVGTTETQYF
J: TRBJ1-2; V: TRBV15; D: TRBD1; size: -; CDR3: CATSRTRQGADGYTF
J: TRBJ1-2; V: TRBV4-3; D: -; size: -; CDR3: CASSQDGGPSGYTF
J: TRBJ1-4; V: TRBV7-7; D: -; size: once; CDR3: CASSPTLWEGEKLFF
J: TRBJ1-5; V: TRBV7-8; D: TRBD1; size: -; CDR3: CASSLEAGGLGQPQHF
J: TRBJ2-7; V: TRBV6-5; D: -; size: once; CDR3: CASSYSQFIGNEQYF
J: TRBJ2-7; V: TRBV10-3; D: -; size: few; CDR3: CAISESDSSYEQYF
J: TRBJ1-2; V: TRBV19; D: -; size: once; CDR3: CASRPPGQLPYGYTF
J: TRBJ2-2; V: TRBV1; D: -; size: once; CDR3: CTSSHPPGTAGTSGGCTGELFF
J: TRBJ1-1; V: TRBV11-2; D: TRBD1; size: -; CDR3: CASSLGTGGNRDTEAFF
J: TRBJ2-3; V: TRBV7-9; D: -; size: few; CDR3: CASSPGIITDTQYF
J: TRBJ2-1; V: TRBV29-1; D: TRBD2; size: -; CDR3: CSSAASGYNEQFF